This T cell receptor (beta chain) was identified in a study of glioma-infiltrating T cells after dendritic cell vaccination. Across the study: Glioblastoma patients came from Phase I and II dendritic cell vaccination trials. Patients received three intradermal dendritic cell vaccine injections at biweekly intervals.

Trimming shortened V by 1 base and J by 4 bases, and 10 bases separated the two germline ends. Germline values: CDR1 SEHNR, CDR2 FQNEAQ (reference sequence). This CDR3 is 14 amino acids long. Time point in this sample: after dendritic cell vaccination, including at tumor progression/relapse. Before vaccination, two weeks after the third vaccination, and at progression, PBMC were collected. The primer mix had 60 V beta and 13 J beta primers. TCRdb's table, derived via immunoSEQ multiplex PCR, lists solely in-frame clones and lacks some. This table has around 60,000 clones, about 89% appearing once. This clonotype was sampled from a human donor with glioblastoma. Sequenced here: blood, sampled after dendritic cell vaccination. The rearrangement uses TRBV7-9 and TRBJ1-2; perhaps TRBD1 as D (5 bases). CDR3: CASSLGAGSYGYTF. As DNA, the CDR3 is TGTGCCAGCAGCTTAGGCGCAGGGTCCTATGGCTACACCTTC.